These 8 T cell receptor beta chains came from one sample sequenced in a study of breast tumors, draining lymph nodes, adjacent tissues. One entry per CDR3 protein, called by TCRdb with MiXCR from the multiplex PCR reads. The repertoire has around 130,000 distinct CDR3 sequences, 21% of them found once; the top ten carry around 2.2%. Breast cancer patients provided tissue from their axillary draining lymph nodes. The specimen was axillary lymph node tissue. The receptors originated from a female donor with breast cancer. Some clones in this sample may be carry-over from other donors' samples.

This rearrangement joins TRBV6-1 to TRBJ1-5; D ambiguous. The CDR3 runs to 17 residues. Trimming shortened V by 8 bases and J by 0 bases, and 20 bases separated the two germline ends. Per the germline V gene, CDR1 is MNHNS and CDR2 is SASEGT. CDR3 sequence reads: CASVQTEGSYSNQPQHF. The CDR3 coding sequence is TGTGCCAGCGTCCAGACGGAAGGGAGTTATAGCAATCAGCCCCAGCATTTT.

This clonotype showed up many times. J is TRBJ2-7 and V is TRBV20-1; D is undetermined. V lost 1 base to trimming and J lost 6 bases, with 16 bases between them. The germline V gene has CDR1 DFQATT and CDR2 SNEGSKA (reference sequence). The CDR3 sequence is 14 residues long. CDR3 region: CSARASGTSREQYF. CDR3 bases: TGCAGTGCTAGAGCATCCGGCACTTCCCGCGAGCAGTACTTC.

The V and J genes are TRBV19 and TRBJ2-6, with D tentatively TRBD1 or TRBD2 (7 bases each). Trimming shortened V by 5 bases and J by 0 bases, and 17 bases separated the two germline ends. Germline assignment: CDR1 LNHDA and CDR2 SQIVND (reference sequence). This CDR3 has 18 residues. This CDR3 is CASSHGEGATSGANVLTF. CDR3 nucleotides: TGTGCCAGTAGTCATGGGGAGGGGGCAACCTCTGGGGCCAACGTCCTGACTTTC.

The table lists this clonotype with a count of one. This sequence joins TRBV20-1 and TRBJ1-1; TRBD1 agrees at 11 bases. Germline V gives CDR1 DFQATT, CDR2 SNEGSKA (reference sequence). The trim removed 2 bases at V and 0 bases at J, leaving 8 bases unmatched. This CDR3 has 17 amino acids. The CDR3 nucleotides are TGCAGTGCTAGAAGTTGGGACAGGGGGAAAATGAACACTGAAGCTTTCTTT. This encodes CSARSWDRGKMNTEAFF.

The sample holds many counts of this clonotype. V is TRBV11-1 and J is TRBJ2-7; D may correspond to TRBD1 or TRBD2 (5 bases each). The CDR3 sequence is 14 residues long. Per the germline V gene, CDR1 is SGHAT and CDR2 is FQDESV (reference sequence). V lost 3 bases, J lost 2 bases, and 11 bases lay in between. The CDR3 sequence: CASSFGDGAYEQYF. CDR3 DNA: TGTGCCAGCAGCTTCGGGGACGGAGCCTACGAGCAGTACTTC.

This clonotype was detected a few times. V gene TRBV19 combines with J gene TRBJ1-5; a possible D gene is TRBD1 (6 bases). This CDR3 is built from 17 residues. Germline CDR1 LNHDA, CDR2 SQIVND (reference sequence). Trimming took 5 bases from V and 0 from J, leaving 17 bases between them. The CDR3 DNA sequence: TGTGCCAGTAGTCCTGACAGGCGCCAATATAGCAATCAGCCCCAGCATTTT. Protein: CASSPDRRQYSNQPQHF.

In the case of this clonotype: A much larger clone lies one base from this, so it may be a read error. The V call is TRBV5-1, the J call TRBJ2-1; tentative D call: TRBD1 (5 bases). Trimming pared 6 bases from V and 8 bases from J, leaving 15 bases between. The CDR3 runs 13 residues. CDR1 and CDR2 from the germline V gene are SGHRS and YFSETQ. CDR3 in amino acids: CASTQGAYDEQFF. CDR3 DNA sequence: TGCGCCAGCACCCAAGGGGCTTACGATGAGCAGTTCTTC.

The rearrangement links TRBV10-1 to TRBJ2-7, with D unclear. This CDR3 spans 13 amino acids. CDR1 and CDR2 from the germline V gene are WNHNN and SYGVQD (reference sequence). Trimming left V 0 bases short and J 6 bases short, with 9 bases between. The CDR3, as DNA: TGCGCCAGCAGTGAGTCGGCCAGCCTCGAGCAGTACTTC. Its translation: CASSESASLEQYF.